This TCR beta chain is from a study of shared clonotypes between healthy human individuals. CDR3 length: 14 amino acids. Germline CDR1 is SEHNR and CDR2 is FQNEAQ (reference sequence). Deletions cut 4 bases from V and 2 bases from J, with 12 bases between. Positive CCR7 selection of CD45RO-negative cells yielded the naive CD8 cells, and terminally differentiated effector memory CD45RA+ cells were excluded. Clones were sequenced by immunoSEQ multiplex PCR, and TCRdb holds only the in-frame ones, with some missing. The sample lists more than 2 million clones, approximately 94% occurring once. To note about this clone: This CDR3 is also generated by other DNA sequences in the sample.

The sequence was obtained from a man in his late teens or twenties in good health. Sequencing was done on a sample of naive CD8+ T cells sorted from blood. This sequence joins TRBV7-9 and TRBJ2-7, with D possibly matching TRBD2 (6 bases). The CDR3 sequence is CASSSTGGTYEQYF. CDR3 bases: TGTGCCAGCAGCTCCACGGGCGGGACCTACGAGCAGTACTTC.